Listed below are T cell receptor beta chains from one sample, sequenced in a study of human T cells and chemical hapten exposure. TCRdb re-analysed the RACE reads in MiXCR, keeping a single row per CDR3 protein. The data hold roughly 40,000 distinct CDR3 sequences, with 9.5% to 15% observed a single time. The sample in question was whole blood, obtained in connection with sensitization to the hapten diphenylcyclopropenone (DPC). The receptors originated from a woman aged 30 to 39 with alopecia areata. Some clones in this sample may be carry-over from other donors' samples. Both conserved end residues are trimmed from each CDR3. A D gene is named only where the DNA matches it firmly.

j_gene,d_gene,v_gene,CDR3aa
TRBJ1-1,-,TRBV7-3,ASSSTRVTEAF
TRBJ2-7,TRBD2,TRBV6-2/TRBV6-3,ASSSASGGSYEQY
TRBJ2-5,TRBD2,TRBV10-2,ASTPSGNEETQY
TRBJ2-5,TRBD2,TRBV6-2/TRBV6-3,ASSYSTSGRFLYQETQY
TRBJ2-3,-,TRBV12-3/TRBV12-4,ASSFLADTQY
TRBJ2-1,TRBD1,TRBV3-1,ASSRTRTGPARDEQF
TRBJ2-5,TRBD1,TRBV5-4,ASRPDRAQETQY
TRBJ1-2,-,TRBV3-1,ASSRGPGGLYRYT
TRBJ1-1,TRBD1,TRBV5-6,ASSFGTGGFTEAF
TRBJ1-6,-,TRBV20-1,SAPRTGRPLH
TRBJ2-1,TRBD2,TRBV11-2,ASSLERREEF
TRBJ2-7,TRBD1,TRBV20-1,SARQGLSSYEQY
TRBJ2-7,TRBD2,TRBV12-3/TRBV12-4,ASRKQAGTADEQY
TRBJ1-1,-,TRBV2,ASGDLQGMHQMTEAF
TRBJ2-7,TRBD1,TRBV15,ATSREGTAIPPKQY
TRBJ2-4,-,TRBV28,ASSLAGRAKNIQY
TRBJ1-1,TRBD1,TRBV29-1,SVSGQMNTEAF
TRBJ1-6,-,TRBV20-1,SASLRGSPTGRQNSPLH
TRBJ2-7,-,TRBV28,ASSLLESSYEQY
TRBJ2-4,-,TRBV27,ASSLWGSKNIQY
TRBJ2-2,-,TRBV9,ASSVQGQYTGELF
TRBJ1-1,TRBD1,TRBV7-2,ASSLQGQGRTEAF
TRBJ1-1,TRBD1,TRBV7-2,ASSLVPQGATF
TRBJ2-4,-,TRBV18,ASSPLSGLQAKNIQY
TRBJ2-7,-,TRBV20-1,SALRSRVTTYEQY
TRBJ2-2,-,TRBV11-2,ASSYTNTGELF
TRBJ2-1,TRBD1,TRBV25-1,ASSPGTGLLEQF
TRBJ2-3,TRBD1,TRBV7-6,ASSWGTGGGADTQY
TRBJ2-2,TRBD1,TRBV18,ASSPYQGVNTGELF
TRBJ2-1,TRBD2,TRBV20-1,SATSAGGSTNEQF
TRBJ2-3,-,TRBV20-1,SVRAADTQY
TRBJ1-1,-,TRBV29-1,SVKTVPMSEAF
TRBJ1-3,-,TRBV14,ASSQVWSPSGNTIY
TRBJ2-1,-,TRBV3-1,ASSQGLSSYNEQF
TRBJ2-7,-,TRBV6-2/TRBV6-3,ASSYLPYEQY
TRBJ1-5,-,TRBV28,ASSMRGGQPQH
TRBJ1-5,-,TRBV20-1,SARDSIQPQH
TRBJ2-5,TRBD1,TRBV7-3,ASSPTGLQETQY
TRBJ2-7,-,TRBV6-5,ASSYSSWGEQY
TRBJ2-7,-,TRBV7-6,ASSRDPGTYEQY
TRBJ1-5,-,TRBV28,ASSLWDRSNQPQH
TRBJ2-2,TRBD2,TRBV12-3/TRBV12-4,ASSSSGTSGRSPISTGELF
TRBJ1-1,TRBD1,TRBV28,ASSFGQGREAF